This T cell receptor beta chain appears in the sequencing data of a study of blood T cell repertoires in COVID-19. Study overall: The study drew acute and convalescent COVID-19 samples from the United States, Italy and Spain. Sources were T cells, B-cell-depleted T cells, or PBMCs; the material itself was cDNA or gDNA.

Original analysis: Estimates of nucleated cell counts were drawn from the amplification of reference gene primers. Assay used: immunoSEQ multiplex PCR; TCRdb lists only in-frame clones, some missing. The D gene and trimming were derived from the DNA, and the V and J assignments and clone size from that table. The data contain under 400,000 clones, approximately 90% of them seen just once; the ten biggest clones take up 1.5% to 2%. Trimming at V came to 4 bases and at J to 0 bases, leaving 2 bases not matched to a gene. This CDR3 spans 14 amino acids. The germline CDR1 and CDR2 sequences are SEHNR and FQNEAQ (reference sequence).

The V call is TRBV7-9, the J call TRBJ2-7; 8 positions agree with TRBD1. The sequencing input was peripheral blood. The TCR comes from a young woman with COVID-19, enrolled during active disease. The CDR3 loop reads CASSWDRISYEQYF. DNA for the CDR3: TGTGCCAGCAGCTGGGACAGGATCTCCTACGAGCAGTACTTC.